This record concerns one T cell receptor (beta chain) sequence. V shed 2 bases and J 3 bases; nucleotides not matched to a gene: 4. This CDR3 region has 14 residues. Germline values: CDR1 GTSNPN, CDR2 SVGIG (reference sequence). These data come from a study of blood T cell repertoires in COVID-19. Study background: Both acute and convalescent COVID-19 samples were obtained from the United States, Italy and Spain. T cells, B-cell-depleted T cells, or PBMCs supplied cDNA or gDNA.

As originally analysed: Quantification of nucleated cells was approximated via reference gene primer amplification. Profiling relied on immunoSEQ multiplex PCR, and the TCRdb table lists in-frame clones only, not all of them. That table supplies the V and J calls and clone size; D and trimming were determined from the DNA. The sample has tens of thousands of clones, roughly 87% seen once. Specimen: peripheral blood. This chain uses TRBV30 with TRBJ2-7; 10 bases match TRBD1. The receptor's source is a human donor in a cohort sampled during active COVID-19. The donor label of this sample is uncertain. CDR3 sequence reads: CAWSRGQGSYEQYF. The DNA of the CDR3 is TGTGCCTGGAGTAGGGGACAGGGGAGCTACGAGCAGTACTTC. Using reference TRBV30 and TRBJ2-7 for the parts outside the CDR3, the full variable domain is SQTIHQWPATLVQPVGSPLSLECTVEGTSNPNLYWYRQAAGRGLQLLFYSVGIGQISSEVPQNLSASRPQDRQFILSSKKLLLSDSGFYLCAWSRGQGSYEQYFGPGTRLTVT.